The clone carrying this T cell receptor (beta chain) has only one observation. What it recognizes is unknown. The source of the sample is a study of cytotoxic CD8 clonotypes in ibrutinib-treated CLL. Study as a whole: Response sampling occurred after a median roughly 11 months of treatment (range 6 to 36). Mean productive templates were 255,043; mean productive rearrangements were 94,082.

A 1 in 200,000 to 1 in 1 million T cell depth was the sequencing target. Profiled with immunoSEQ multiplex PCR; TCRdb holds only in-frame clones, not every one. The data show around 92,000 clones, with roughly 80% seen just once and approximately 25% held by the top ten. Whole-study results and caveats: Baseline levels of clonality went above those of age-matched healthy donors and moved with circulating CD8+ T-cell counts.

V lost 2 bases to trimming and J lost 6 bases, with 8 bases between them. Per germline, CDR1 SGHRS and CDR2 YFSETQ. The CDR3 is 12 amino acids. The TCR sequence derives from a human donor with chronic lymphocytic leukemia. Source: PBMCs, taken after 24 months of ibrutinib treatment. The rearrangement joins TRBV5-1 to TRBJ1-1; no reliable D call. CDR3 DNA sequence: TGCGCCAGCAGCTTATTACCCGCTGAAGCTTTCTTT. It translates to CASSLLPAEAFF.